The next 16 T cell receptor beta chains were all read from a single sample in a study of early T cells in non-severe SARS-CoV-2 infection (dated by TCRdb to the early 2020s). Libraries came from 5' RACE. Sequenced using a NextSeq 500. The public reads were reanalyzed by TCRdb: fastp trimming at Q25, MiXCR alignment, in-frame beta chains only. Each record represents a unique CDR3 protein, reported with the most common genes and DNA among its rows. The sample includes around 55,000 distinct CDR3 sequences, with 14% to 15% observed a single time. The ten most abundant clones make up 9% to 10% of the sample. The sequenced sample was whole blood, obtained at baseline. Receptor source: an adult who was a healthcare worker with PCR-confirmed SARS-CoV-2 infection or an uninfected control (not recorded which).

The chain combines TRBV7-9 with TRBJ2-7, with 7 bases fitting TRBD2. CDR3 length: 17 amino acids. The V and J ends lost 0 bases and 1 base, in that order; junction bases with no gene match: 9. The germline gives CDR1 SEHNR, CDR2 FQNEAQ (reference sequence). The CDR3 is CASSLARWSGDSYEQYF. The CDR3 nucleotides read TGTGCCAGCAGCTTAGCGCGGTGGAGCGGGGATTCCTACGAGCAGTACTTC.

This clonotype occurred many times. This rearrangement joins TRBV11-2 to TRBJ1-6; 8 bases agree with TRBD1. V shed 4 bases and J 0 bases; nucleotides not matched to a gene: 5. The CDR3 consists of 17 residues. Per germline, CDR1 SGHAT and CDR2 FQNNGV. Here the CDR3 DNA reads TGTGCCAGCAGCTCAAGGACAGGGAGCTCCTATAATTCACCCCTCCACTTT. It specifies CASSSRTGSSYNSPLHF.

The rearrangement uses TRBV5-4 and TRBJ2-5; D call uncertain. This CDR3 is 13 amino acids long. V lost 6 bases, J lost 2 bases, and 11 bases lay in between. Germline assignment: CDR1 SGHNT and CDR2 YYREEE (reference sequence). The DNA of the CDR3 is TGTGCCAGCACACCTGGCCAGCAAGAGACCCAGTACTTC. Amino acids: CASTPGQQETQYF. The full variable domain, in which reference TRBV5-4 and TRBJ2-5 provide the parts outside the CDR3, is ETGVTQSPTHLIKTRGQQVTLRCSSQSGHNTVSWYQQALGQGPQFIFQYYREEENGRGNFPPRFSGLQFPNYSSELNVNALELDDSALYLCASTPGQQETQYFGPGTRLLVL.

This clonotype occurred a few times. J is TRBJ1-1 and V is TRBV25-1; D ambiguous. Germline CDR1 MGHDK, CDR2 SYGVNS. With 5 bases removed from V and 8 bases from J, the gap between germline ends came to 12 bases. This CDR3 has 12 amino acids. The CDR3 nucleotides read TGTGCCAGCAGTAGAGCGGGCTGGGAAGCTTTCTTT. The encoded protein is CASSRAGWEAFF.

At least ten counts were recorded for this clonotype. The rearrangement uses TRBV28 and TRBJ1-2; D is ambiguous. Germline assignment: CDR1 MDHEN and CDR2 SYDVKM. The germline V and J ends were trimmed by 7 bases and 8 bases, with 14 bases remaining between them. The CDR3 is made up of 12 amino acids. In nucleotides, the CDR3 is TGTGCCAGCACTACATCACAAAGGGGCTACACCTTC. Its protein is CASTTSQRGYTF.

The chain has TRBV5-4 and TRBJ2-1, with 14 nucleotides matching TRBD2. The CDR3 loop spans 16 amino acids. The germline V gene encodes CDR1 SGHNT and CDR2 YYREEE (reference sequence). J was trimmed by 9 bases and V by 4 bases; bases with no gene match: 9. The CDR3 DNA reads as TGTGCCAGCAGCCCTGGAGGGACTAGCGGGAGAGCTGAGCAGTTCTTC. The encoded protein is CASSPGGTSGRAEQFF.

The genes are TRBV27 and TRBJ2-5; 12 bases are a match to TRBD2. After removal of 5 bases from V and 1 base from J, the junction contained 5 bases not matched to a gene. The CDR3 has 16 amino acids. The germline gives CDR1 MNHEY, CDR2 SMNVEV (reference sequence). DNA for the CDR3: TGTGCCAGCAGTCCGACGACTAGCGGGGGCCAAGAGACCCAGTACTTC. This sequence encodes CASSPTTSGGQETQYF.

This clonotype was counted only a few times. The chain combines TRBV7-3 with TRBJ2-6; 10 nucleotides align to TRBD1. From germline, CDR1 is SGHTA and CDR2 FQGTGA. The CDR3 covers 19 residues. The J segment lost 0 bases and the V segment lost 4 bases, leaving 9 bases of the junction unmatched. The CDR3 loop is CASSSPGQGQDSGANVLTF. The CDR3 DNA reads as TGTGCCAGCAGCTCCCCGGGACAGGGGCAAGACTCTGGGGCCAACGTCCTGACTTTC.

CDR3 loop: CASSQATDTQYF. CDR3 bases: TGCGCCAGCAGCCAAGCGACAGATACGCAGTATTTT. J is TRBJ2-3 and V is TRBV4-1; D gene uncertain. V gave up 1 base and J gave up 3 bases, with 2 bases separating them. The CDR3 covers 12 residues. The germline V gene has CDR1 MGHRA and CDR2 YSYEKL.

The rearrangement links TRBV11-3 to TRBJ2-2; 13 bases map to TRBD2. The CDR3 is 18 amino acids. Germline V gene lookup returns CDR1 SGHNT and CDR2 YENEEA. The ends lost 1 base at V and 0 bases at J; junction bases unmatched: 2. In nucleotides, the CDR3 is TGTGCCAGCAGCTTAGGGACTAGCGGGGGACCGAACACCGGGGAGCTGTTTTTT. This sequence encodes CASSLGTSGGPNTGELFF.

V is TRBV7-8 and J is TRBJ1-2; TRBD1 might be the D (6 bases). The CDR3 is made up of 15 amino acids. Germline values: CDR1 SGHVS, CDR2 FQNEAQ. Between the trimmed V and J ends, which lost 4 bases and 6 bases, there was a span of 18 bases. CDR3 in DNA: TGTGCCAGCAGCTCTAAAACCTGGGGGGCTGATGGCTACACCTTC. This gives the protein CASSSKTWGADGYTF.

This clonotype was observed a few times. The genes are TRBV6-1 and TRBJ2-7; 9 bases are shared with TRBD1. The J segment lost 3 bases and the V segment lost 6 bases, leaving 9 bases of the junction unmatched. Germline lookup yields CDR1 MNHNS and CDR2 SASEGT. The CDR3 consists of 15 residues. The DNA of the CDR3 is TGTGCCAGCAGGCAATGGACAGGGGAAAACTACGAGCAGTACTTC. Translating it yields CASRQWTGENYEQYF.

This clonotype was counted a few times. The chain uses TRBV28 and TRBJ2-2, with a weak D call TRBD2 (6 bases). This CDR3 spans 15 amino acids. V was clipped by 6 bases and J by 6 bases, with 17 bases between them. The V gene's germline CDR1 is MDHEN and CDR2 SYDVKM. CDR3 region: CASRLAILAAGELFF. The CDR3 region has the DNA TGTGCCAGCAGGCTAGCGATCCTGGCGGCCGGGGAGCTGTTTTTT.

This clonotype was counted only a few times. CDR3 bases: TGTGCCAGTAGTATAGCCACCGTAGGGGGCAAGGATGAGCAGTTCTTC. It yields the protein CASSIATVGGKDEQFF. This sequence joins TRBV19 and TRBJ2-1, with TRBD1 identical over 7 bases. The CDR3 has 16 amino acids. Germline V lookup: CDR1 LNHDA, CDR2 SQIVND (reference sequence). J was trimmed by 8 bases and V by 1 base; bases with no gene match: 11.

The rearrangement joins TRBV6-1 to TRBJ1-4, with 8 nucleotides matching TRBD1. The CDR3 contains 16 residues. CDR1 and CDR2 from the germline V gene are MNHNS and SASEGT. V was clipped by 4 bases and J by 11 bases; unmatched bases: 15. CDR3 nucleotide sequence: TGTGCCAGCAGTGCCCAACCGGGACAGGAGGCTGCGAAACTGTTTTTT. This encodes CASSAQPGQEAAKLFF.

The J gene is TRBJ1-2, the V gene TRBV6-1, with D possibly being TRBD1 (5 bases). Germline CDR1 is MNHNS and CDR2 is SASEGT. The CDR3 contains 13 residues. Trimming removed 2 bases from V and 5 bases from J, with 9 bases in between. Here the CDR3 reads CASSEPGPYGYTF. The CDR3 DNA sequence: TGTGCCAGCAGTGAACCGGGGCCGTATGGCTACACCTTC.